One sample yielded the 19 T cell receptor beta chains listed below, sequenced in a study of T cells in Graves' hyperthyroidism and ophthalmopathy. Amplified TCR beta CDR3 regions derived from RNA transcripts. A first-round RT-PCR of the TCR CDR3 used the HTBI primer set. TCRdb ran MiXCR on the multiplex PCR reads and lists one entry per CDR3 protein. The sample lists fewer than 650,000 distinct CDR3 sequences, about 15% occurring once. Sequenced input: blood. These receptors were collected from a woman aged 40 to 55 with Graves' ophthalmopathy.

This clonotype was counted many times. V usage is TRBV12-3 or TRBV12-4 and J usage is TRBJ2-7, with TRBD2 as a possible D gene (5 bases). CDR3 length equals 14 residues. The V end lost 2 bases, the J end lost 3 bases, and 11 bases lay between the germline ends. CDR3 protein: CASSLRGSLYEQYF. CDR3 nucleotides: TGTGCCAGCAGTTTAAGAGGGAGCCTCTACGAGCAGTACTTC.

The rearrangement uses TRBV12-5 and TRBJ2-5, with D possibly matching TRBD1 (5 bases). This CDR3 has 13 amino acids. Trimming took off 4 bases at V and 4 bases at J, with 10 bases between the two ends. CDR1 is LGHNT and CDR2 is FRNRAP in the germline V gene. The CDR3 DNA follows: TGTGCTAGTGGTTGGGGCATTAGAGAGACCCAGTACTTC. As protein: CASGWGIRETQYF. The full variable domain, its missing parts supplied by reference TRBV12-5 and TRBJ2-5, is DARVTQTPRHKVTEMGQEVTMRCQPILGHNTVFWYRQTMMQGLELLAYFRNRAPLDDSGMPKDRFSAEMPDATLATLKIQPSEPRDSAVYFCASGWGIRETQYFGPGTRLLVL.

This clonotype was seen ten or more times. The chain couples TRBV28 to TRBJ2-7, with TRBD1 as a possible D gene (6 bases). CDR3 size: 15 residues. Germline V CDR1 and CDR2: MDHEN, SYDVKM. Trimming took off 7 bases at V and 0 bases at J, with 16 bases between the two ends. CDR3 protein: CASNRRGGSSYEQYF. CDR3 nucleotides: TGTGCCAGCAATCGACGAGGGGGTAGCTCCTACGAGCAGTACTTC.

The chain is built from TRBV2 and TRBJ1-1; tentatively, D is TRBD1 (5 bases). Trimming removed 8 bases at V and 4 bases at J, with 11 bases between. The CDR3 is 12 amino acids. Germline-derived CDR1 and CDR2 are SNHLY and FYNNEI. Written as DNA, the CDR3 is TGTGCCAGCCTCAGGGTCGGCACTGAAGCTTTCTTT. Its translation: CASLRVGTEAFF.

The sample holds many counts of this clonotype. V is TRBV5-5 and J is TRBJ2-3, with TRBD1 matching 7 bases. CDR3 size: 15 residues. Germline V gene sequence: CDR1 SGHKS, CDR2 YYEKEE (reference sequence). Trimming removed 6 bases from V and 4 bases from J; junction bases left unmatched: 11. The CDR3 spells CASTDTRGHADTQYF. DNA of the CDR3: TGTGCCAGCACCGACACAAGGGGGCACGCAGATACGCAGTATTTT.

The CDR3 DNA reads as TGCAGTGCTAGAGTCAGGGGGGAAGGCTACACCTTC. This translates into CSARVRGEGYTF. The chain combines TRBV20-1 with TRBJ1-2; 7 bases match TRBD1. V gave up 1 base and J gave up 8 bases; unmatched junction bases: 4. The CDR3 covers 12 residues. CDR1 is DFQATT and CDR2 is SNEGSKA in the germline V gene (reference sequence).

There are a few counts of this clonotype. The chain couples TRBV13 to TRBJ2-2; TRBD2 matches 14 bases. The CDR3 has 15 amino acids. Germline V gene sequence: CDR1 PRHDT, CDR2 FYEKMQ (reference sequence). V lost 5 bases to trimming and J lost 6 bases; unmatched junction nucleotides: 2. The CDR3 reads CASSEGLAGAGELFF. The CDR3 DNA sequence: TGTGCCAGCAGCGAGGGACTAGCGGGAGCCGGGGAGCTGTTTTTT.

This clonotype occurred many times. The chain has TRBV11-1 and TRBJ1-2; D not resolved. CDR1 and CDR2 from the germline V gene are SGHAT and FQDESV (reference sequence). Trimming took 4 bases from V and 0 from J, leaving 12 bases between them. The CDR3 runs to 15 residues. CDR3 protein: CASSSRQTSNYGYTF. DNA for the CDR3: TGTGCCAGCAGCTCCCGGCAGACATCTAACTATGGCTACACCTTC.

In its sample, this clonotype was seen a few times. The V gene is TRBV20-1, the J gene TRBJ1-1, with 8 positions matching TRBD1. In germline, CDR1 is DFQATT, CDR2 SNEGSKA (reference sequence). This CDR3 comprises 14 residues. In DNA, the CDR3 is TGCAGCCCAAATAAAGACAGGGGAGACACTGAAGCTTTCTTT. Its protein product is CSPNKDRGDTEAFF.

This clonotype was picked up a small number of times. The J gene is TRBJ1-2, the V gene TRBV18; D ambiguous. The germline V gene encodes CDR1 KGHSH and CDR2 LQKENI. V was pared by 3 bases and J by 7 bases, with 12 bases between. CDR3 length: 13 residues. The CDR3 nucleotides read TGTGCCAGCTCACCGTCGGACGTGCGTGGCTACACCTTC. As protein: CASSPSDVRGYTF.

The chain links TRBV18 to TRBJ2-3, with D perhaps TRBD1 (6 bases). Trimming pared 6 bases from V and 6 bases from J, leaving 22 bases between. The CDR3 is 16 residues long. CDR1 KGHSH and CDR2 LQKENI come from the germline V gene. CDR3 loop: CASSLKSDSLFDTQYF. Here the CDR3 DNA reads TGTGCCAGCTCTCTAAAATCGGACAGCCTCTTCGATACGCAGTATTTT.

This clonotype was recorded at least ten times. This chain links TRBV6-2 or TRBV6-3 with TRBJ2-5; tentatively, D is TRBD2 (5 bases). The CDR3 is 14 amino acids. The germline V and J ends were trimmed by 6 bases and 4 bases, with 15 bases remaining between them. Looked up from germline, CDR1 is MNHEY and CDR2 is SVGEGT. In nucleotides, the CDR3 is TGTGCCAGCAGGGATAAGCGGATCGTAGAGACCCAGTACTTC. This encodes CASRDKRIVETQYF.

The J gene is TRBJ1-6, the V gene TRBV2, with TRBD1 matching 7 bases. The CDR3 totals 15 residues. With 1 base clipped from V and 7 bases from J, the junction kept 4 bases outside the gene matches. Germline assignment: CDR1 SNHLY and CDR2 FYNNEI. CDR3 protein: CASSEDRGVNSPLHF. The CDR3 DNA is TGTGCCAGCAGTGAAGACAGGGGAGTCAATTCACCCCTCCACTTT.

In this sample, this clonotype turned up many times. The chain carries TRBV19 and TRBJ1-1; TRBD1 is a possible D gene (5 bases). The V and J ends lost 8 bases and 8 bases respectively, with 18 bases between them. The V gene's germline CDR1 is LNHDA and CDR2 SQIVND (reference sequence). This CDR3 has 13 amino acids. The CDR3 loop reads CASGWVNQGEAFF. The CDR3 DNA reads as TGTGCCAGTGGCTGGGTGAATCAGGGAGAAGCTTTCTTT. Supplemented by reference TRBV19 and TRBJ1-1, the full variable domain reads DGGITQSPKYLFRKEGQNVTLSCEQNLNHDAMYWYRQDPGQGLRLIYYSQIVNDFQKGDIAEGYSVSREKKESFPLTVTSAQKNPTAFYLCASGWVNQGEAFFGQGTRLTVV.

V and J are TRBV12-3 or TRBV12-4 and TRBJ2-2; 7 positions agree with TRBD2. V shed 4 bases, J shed 0 bases, and the junction held 8 bases outside the gene matches. The CDR3 runs 17 residues. DNA of the CDR3: TGTGCCAGCAGTTCCGGGGTAGCGGGCGCGAACACCGGGGAGCTGTTTTTT. Its translation: CASSSGVAGANTGELFF.

This clonotype has ten or more counts. This chain uses TRBV28 with TRBJ1-1; the D gene is possibly TRBD1 (5 bases). Germline-derived CDR1 and CDR2 are MDHEN and SYDVKM. This CDR3 region has 15 residues. Trimming removed 10 bases from V and 1 base from J, with 19 bases in between. The CDR3 DNA reads TGTGCCATCTTGGGACGGGGGGTCCCGAACACTGAAGCTTTCTTT. Translated, it gives CAILGRGVPNTEAFF.

At least ten counts were recorded for this clonotype. The V call is TRBV20-1, the J call TRBJ1-2; no clear D gene. The CDR3 length is 14 residues. V lost 4 bases and J 1 base, leaving 13 bases between the germline ends. Per the germline V gene, CDR1 is DFQATT and CDR2 is SNEGSKA (reference sequence). In DNA, the CDR3 is TGCAGTGCTACTACCCCCGACAATAACTATGGCTACACCTTC. The encoded protein is CSATTPDNNYGYTF.

This clonotype was seen many times. This chain connects TRBV20-1 to TRBJ2-7, with TRBD2 identical over 8 bases. The V and J ends lost 0 bases and 2 bases, in that order; junction bases with no gene match: 9. The germline gives CDR1 DFQATT, CDR2 SNEGSKA (reference sequence). The length of the CDR3 is 16 residues. CDR3 coding DNA: TGCAGTGCTAGAGAAGGCTCTAGCGGGTCAGCCTACGAGCAGTACTTC. This encodes CSAREGSSGSAYEQYF.

This clonotype appeared once. The chain is built from TRBV29-1 and TRBJ2-7; D gene uncertain. Trimming pared 7 bases from V and 5 bases from J, leaving 15 bases between. Per germline, CDR1 SQVTM and CDR2 ANQGSEA. CDR3 size: 12 residues. DNA for the CDR3: TGCAGCGCCGCTCTTGGTCCCCACGAGCAGTACTTC. Translation: CSAALGPHEQYF.